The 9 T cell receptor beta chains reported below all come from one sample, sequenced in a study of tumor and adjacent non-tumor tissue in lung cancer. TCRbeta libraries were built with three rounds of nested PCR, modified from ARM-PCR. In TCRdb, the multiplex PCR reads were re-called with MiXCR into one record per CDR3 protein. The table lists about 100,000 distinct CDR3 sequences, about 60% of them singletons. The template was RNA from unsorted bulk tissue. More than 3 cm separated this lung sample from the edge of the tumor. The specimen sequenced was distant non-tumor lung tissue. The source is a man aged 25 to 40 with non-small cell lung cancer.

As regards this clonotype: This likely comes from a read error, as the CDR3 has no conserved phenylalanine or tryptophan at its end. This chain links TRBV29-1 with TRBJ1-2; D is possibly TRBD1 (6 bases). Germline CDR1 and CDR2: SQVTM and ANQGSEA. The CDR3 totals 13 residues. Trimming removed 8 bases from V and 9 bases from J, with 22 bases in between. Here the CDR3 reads CSTPDSRVYSYTL. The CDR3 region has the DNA TGCAGCACTCCGGACAGTCGGGTGTATAGCTACACCCTC.

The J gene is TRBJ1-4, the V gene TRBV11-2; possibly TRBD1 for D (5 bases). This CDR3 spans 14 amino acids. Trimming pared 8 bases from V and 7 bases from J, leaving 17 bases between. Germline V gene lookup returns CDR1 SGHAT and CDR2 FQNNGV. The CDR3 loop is CASAAQFGGEKLFF. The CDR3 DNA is TGTGCCAGCGCGGCCCAATTCGGGGGTGAAAAACTGTTTTTT. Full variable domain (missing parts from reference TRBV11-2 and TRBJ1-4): EAGVAQSPRYKIIEKRQSVAFWCNPISGHATLYWYQQILGQGPKLLIQFQNNGVVDDSQLPKDRFSAERLKGVDSTLKIQPAKLEDSAVYLCASAAQFGGEKLFFGSGTQLSVL.

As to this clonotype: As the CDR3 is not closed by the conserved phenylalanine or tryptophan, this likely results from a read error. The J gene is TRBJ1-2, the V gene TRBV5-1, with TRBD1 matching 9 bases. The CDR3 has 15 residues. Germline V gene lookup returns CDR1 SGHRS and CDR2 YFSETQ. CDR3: CASSGGTGTNHGYTY. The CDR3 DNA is TGCGCCAGCAGCGGGGGGACAGGGACTAACCATGGCTACACCTAC.

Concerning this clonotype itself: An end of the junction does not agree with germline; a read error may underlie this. This chain's CDR3 is CSAGGAGGPSDAQYF. CDR3 nucleotide sequence: TGCAGTGCTGGGGGAGCGGGGGGGCCATCAGATGCGCAGTATTTT. The rearrangement links TRBV20-1 to TRBJ2-3, with 10 bases that match TRBD2. The germline CDR1 and CDR2 sequences are DFQATT and SNEGSKA (reference sequence). The CDR3 runs 15 residues.

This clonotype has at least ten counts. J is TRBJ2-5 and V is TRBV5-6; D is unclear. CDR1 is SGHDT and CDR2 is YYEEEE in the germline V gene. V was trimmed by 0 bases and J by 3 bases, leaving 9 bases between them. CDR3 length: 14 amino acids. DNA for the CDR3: TGTGCCAGCAGCTTGGTAGGGCCGGAAGAGACCCAGTACTTC. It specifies CASSLVGPEETQYF.

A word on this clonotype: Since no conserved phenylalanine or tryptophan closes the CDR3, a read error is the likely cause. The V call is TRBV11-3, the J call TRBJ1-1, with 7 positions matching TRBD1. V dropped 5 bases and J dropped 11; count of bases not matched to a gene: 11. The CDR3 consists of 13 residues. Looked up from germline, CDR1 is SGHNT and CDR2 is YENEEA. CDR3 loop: CASSASGTEGAFL. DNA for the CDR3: TGTGCCAGCAGCGCATCCGGGACAGAGGGTGCTTTCTTA.

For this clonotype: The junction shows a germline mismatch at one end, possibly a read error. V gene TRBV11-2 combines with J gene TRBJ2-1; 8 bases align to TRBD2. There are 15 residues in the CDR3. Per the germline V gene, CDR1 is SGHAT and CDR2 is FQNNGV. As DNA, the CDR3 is TGTTCCAGCAGCTTAACCCTAGCGGGCATTGATGAGCAGTTCTTC. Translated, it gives CSSSLTLAGIDEQFF. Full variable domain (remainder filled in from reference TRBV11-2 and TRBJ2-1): EAGVAQSPRYKIIEKRQSVAFWCNPISGHATLYWYQQILGQGPKLLIQFQNNGVVDDSQLPKDRFSAERLKGVDSTLKIQPAKLEDSAVYLCSSSLTLAGIDEQFFGPGTRLTVL.

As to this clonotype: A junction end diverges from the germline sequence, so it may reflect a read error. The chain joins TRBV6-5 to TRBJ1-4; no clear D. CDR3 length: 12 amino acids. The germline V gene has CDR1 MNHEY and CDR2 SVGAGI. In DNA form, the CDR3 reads TGTGCGAGCAGTACGAAGGCGGGAATACTGTTTTTT. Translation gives CASSTKAGILFF.

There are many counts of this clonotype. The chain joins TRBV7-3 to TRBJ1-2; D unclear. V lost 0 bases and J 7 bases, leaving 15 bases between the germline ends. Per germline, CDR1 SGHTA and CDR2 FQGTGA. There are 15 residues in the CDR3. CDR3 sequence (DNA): TGTGCCAGCAGCTTAACCGGCGGTGTCCTGGGTGGCTACACCTTC. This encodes CASSLTGGVLGGYTF.